The entry that follows covers one T cell receptor beta chain sequence. Its antigen is unknown. Within one base of it there is no much larger clone, and no base qualities were kept. Ficoll-Paque density gradient centrifugation was used to isolate PBMCs. Sequenced on an Illumina NovaSeq 6000. cDNA libraries for TCRalpha and TCRbeta were prepared by 5'RACE using constant-segment primers, with sample barcodes and unique molecular identifiers added. RNA was extracted from every sample with Trizol reagent. Library amplification was performed in two PCR steps, and a second sample barcode and Illumina TruSeq adapters were introduced in the second step. Sequencing of libraries was performed on an Illumina NovaSeq with 2 x 150 bp paired-end reads. Regarding the original processing steps: With migec v1.2.7, reads were demultiplexed and then collapsed into UMI-guided consensus sequences. Using mixcr v2.1.11, UMI consensuses were aligned to TRA and TRB V and J templates and then assembled into clonotypes. Clonotypes were classified as expanded or contracted when called significant by both edgeR and NoisET, with noise models trained on biological replicates. For edgeR calls, the thresholds were a false discovery rate-adjusted p below 0.01 and a log2 fold-change of 1. PCA with hierarchical clustering of max-normalized trajectories of the 1000 most abundant clonotypes was used as exploratory dynamics analysis. Separately sequenced CD4+ and CD8+ repertoires were used to assign a CD4 or CD8 phenotype to each responding clone. The public reads were reanalyzed by TCRdb: fastp trimming at Q25, MiXCR alignment, in-frame beta chains only. Under each unique CDR3 protein, matching rows form one entry showing the most common genes and DNA. Clone size and V and J calls follow TCRdb, not the original study. The sample records fewer than 650,000 distinct CDR3 sequences, approximately 15% of which are singletons. The ten largest make up about 7.5% of the sample.

The data stem from a study of T-cell memory formation after mild COVID-19 (dated by TCRdb to the early 2020s). About the study as a whole: TCR sequence clusters from the two donors were largely donor specific. In a couple of donors, T-cell clones that expanded and contracted after mild COVID-19 were followed by sequencing TCRalpha and TCRbeta repertoires longitudinally. The cohort comprised two young, previously healthy adult volunteers, one female and one male. General findings and caveats noted by the study authors: Only a couple of mild cases were covered in the study, and larger cohorts including severe cases with pre-infection samples were considered necessary. Some responding clones were found in pre-infection memory, which suggests that pre-existing cross-reactive memory T cells took part in the SARS-CoV-2 response. Clones contracting from day 15 to 85 had balanced CD4/CD8 phenotypes, while a second wave expanding from day 15 to 37 was biased towards CD4+. Contracting CD4+ clones were located mainly in the CM and EM memory subsets, whereas CD8+ clones were found to be enriched in EMRA. Whether the second-wave clones peaking on day 37 were SARS-CoV-2 specific was not confirmed.

V and J lose 0 bases and 1 base, and a span of 7 bases separates them. In the germline V gene, CDR1 corresponds to SGHAT and CDR2 to FQNNGV. There are 14 amino acids in the CDR3, from cysteine to phenylalanine inclusive. Only the CDR3 portion is preserved as DNA: 42 bases, with reading frame beginning at the first base. The sequenced sample was PBMCs or a T cell subset sorted from them (not recorded which). The TCR originated in an adult woman who had mild COVID-19 (a few samples of this study predate the infection). The sample titles of this study are shuffled in the database, so cell type and time point are left out; the donor was told from shared clones. Rearrangement joined TRBV11-2 to TRBJ2-7; confidence is insufficient to name the D gene. The DNA is TGTGCCAGCAGCTTAGATTTCGTTTCCTACGAGCAGTACTTC. This yields the protein CASSLDFVSYEQYF.